Shown below are 20 T cell receptor beta chains from a single sample sequenced in a study of graft-versus-host responses after intestinal transplantation. TCRdb keeps only in-frame clones here, not all; method: immunoSEQ multiplex PCR. This table has 7,000 or so clones, 26% appearing once. The material was alloreactive CD4+ T cells from a mixed lymphocyte reaction culture, obtained before intestinal transplant. Described subset: CFSE-low proliferating T cells sorted from roughly 6-day pre-transplant mixed lymphocyte reaction (GvH or HvG direction). These TCRs come from a human patient who received an intestinal transplant.

In its sample, this clone is medium-sized (0.01 to 0.1%). The rearrangement joins TRBV18 to TRBJ2-5; perhaps TRBD1 as D (5 bases). V lost 6 bases to trimming and J lost 5 bases, with 22 bases between them. This CDR3 has 16 amino acids. Germline lookup yields CDR1 KGHSH and CDR2 LQKENI. The CDR3 nucleotides are TGTGCCAGCTCCCCTAATGGCCAGGGATTTTGGGAGACCCAGTACTTC. Its protein is CASSPNGQGFWETQYF. Full variable domain (missing parts from reference TRBV18 and TRBJ2-5): NAGVMQNPRHLVRRRGQEARLRCSPMKGHSHVYWYRQLPEEGLKFMVYLQKENIIDESGMPKERFSAEFPKEGPSILRIQQVVRGDSAAYFCASSPNGQGFWETQYFGPGTRLLVL.

The rearrangement links TRBV9 to TRBJ2-3; 8 bases line up with TRBD2. CDR1 is SGDLS, CDR2 YYNGEE, per germline. There are 15 residues in the CDR3. V lost 3 bases, J lost 6 bases, and 9 bases stayed unmatched. CDR3 sequence (DNA): TGTGCCAGCAGCGCCGGCGGACTAGCTTCCGATACGCAGTATTTT. It encodes CASSAGGLASDTQYF.

The chain employs TRBV13 and TRBJ1-2; D is unclear. The CDR3 is made up of 13 amino acids. Trimming stripped 0 bases from V and 4 bases from J, with 6 bases between. Germline assignment: CDR1 PRHDT and CDR2 FYEKMQ (reference sequence). This chain's CDR3 is CASSLGRSYGYTF. The CDR3 DNA reads as TGTGCCAGCAGCTTAGGGCGGTCCTATGGCTACACCTTC.

The rearrangement links TRBV30 to TRBJ1-5; tentative D call: TRBD1 (5 bases). CDR1 is GTSNPN, CDR2 SVGIG, per germline (reference sequence). The CDR3 is 13 residues long. V lost 5 bases and J 6 bases, leaving 14 bases between the germline ends. The DNA of the CDR3 is TGTGCCTGGGGGGGAACCCGGGGTCAGCCCCAGCATTTT. Translated, it gives CAWGGTRGQPQHF.

On this clone: One end of the junction is discordant with germline, which a read error may explain. The CDR3 coding sequence is TGCAGCGTTGGGACAGGGGGCTTACCCTATAGCTACACCTTC. Translation: CSVGTGGLPYSYTF. The gene calls are TRBV29-1 and TRBJ1-2, with 11 bases identical to TRBD1. CDR1 and CDR2 from the germline V gene are SQVTM and ANQGSEA. The CDR3 has 14 residues.

This clone was seen only a few times. The V and J genes are TRBV29-1 and TRBJ2-1; D is ambiguous. Germline V lookup: CDR1 SQVTM, CDR2 ANQGSEA. V dropped 6 bases and J dropped 2 bases, with 8 bases sitting between them. The CDR3 spans 12 residues. The CDR3 coding sequence is TGCAGCGTGACACTTCCCTACAATGAGCAGTTCTTC. Translating it yields CSVTLPYNEQFF.

The gene calls are TRBV6-6 and TRBJ1-1, with D hard to call. CDR1 is MNHNY and CDR2 is SVGAGI in the germline V gene (reference sequence). V lost 5 bases, J lost 1 base, and 14 bases lay in between. The CDR3 extends over 15 amino acids. CDR3: CASSPMFGKNTEAFF. CDR3 nucleotide sequence: TGTGCCAGCAGTCCGATGTTTGGTAAGAACACTGAAGCTTTCTTT.

The chain joins TRBV6-5 to TRBJ1-1; D remains unclear. Germline V gives CDR1 MNHEY, CDR2 SVGAGI. This CDR3 is 16 amino acids long. V lost 0 bases to trimming and J lost 4 bases, with 15 bases between them. This CDR3 is CASSYSMGGVGTEAFF. DNA for the CDR3: TGTGCCAGCAGTTACTCGATGGGCGGGGTCGGCACTGAAGCTTTCTTT.

The rearrangement uses TRBV6-9 and TRBJ2-7, with 7 bases fitting TRBD1. Germline V gives CDR1 MNHGY, CDR2 SVAAGI. This CDR3 has 13 amino acids. V dropped 6 bases and J dropped 3; count of bases not matched to a gene: 5. The CDR3 region has the DNA TGTGCCAGCAGAGGTACAGGGGTCTACGAGCAGTACTTC. Protein sequence: CASRGTGVYEQYF.

This chain uses TRBV6-5 with TRBJ2-7; 7 bases line up with TRBD1. The V segment lost 6 bases and the J segment 3 bases; nucleotides outside the gene matches: 5. This CDR3 has 13 residues. Germline V lookup: CDR1 MNHEY, CDR2 SVGAGI. CDR3 protein: CASRGTGVYEQYF. The CDR3 DNA reads TGTGCCAGCAGAGGTACAGGGGTCTACGAGCAGTACTTC.

This clone occurred a few times. The gene calls are TRBV6-1 and TRBJ2-7; D call uncertain. CDR3 length: 11 amino acids. Trimming removed 3 bases at V and 8 bases at J, with 8 bases between. Looked up from germline, CDR1 is MNHNS and CDR2 is SASEGT. CDR3 protein: CASSESRQQYF. The CDR3 nucleotides are TGTGCCAGCAGTGAGAGCCGCCAGCAGTACTTC.

J is TRBJ2-3 and V is TRBV9, with D perhaps being TRBD1 or TRBD2 (7 bases each). Looked up from germline, CDR1 is SGDLS and CDR2 is YYNGEE. The CDR3 runs to 16 residues. V was trimmed by 3 bases and J by 1 base, leaving 15 bases between them. CDR3 DNA: TGTGCCAGCAGCGCCTTACAGGGGAGGGGCACAGATACGCAGTATTTT. Translation gives CASSALQGRGTDTQYF.

The genes are TRBV11-3 and TRBJ2-2; 8 bases agree with TRBD2. Germline trimming cut 7 bases from V and 4 bases from J; bases unmatched to any gene: 17. The CDR3 spans 18 residues. Looked up from germline, CDR1 is SGHNT and CDR2 is YENEEA. The CDR3 reads CASTPGLVLLQVTGELFF. DNA of the CDR3: TGTGCCAGCACCCCGGGACTAGTCCTATTACAAGTCACCGGGGAGCTGTTTTTT.

The genes are TRBV29-1 and TRBJ1-2; no firm D call. In germline, CDR1 is SQVTM, CDR2 ANQGSEA. The CDR3 length is 12 residues. The ends were cut back, 6 bases at V and 0 bases at J, with 8 bases in the middle. CDR3 bases: TGCAGCGTGATGGCAGCTAACTATGGCTACACCTTC. Translation: CSVMAANYGYTF.

The table lists this clone with a few counts. Germline and junction disagree at one end, which may indicate a read error. This sequence joins TRBV6-1 and TRBJ1-2; tentative D call: TRBD1 (6 bases). CDR3 length: 16 residues. Germline loops: CDR1 MNHNS, CDR2 SASEGT. The CDR3 spells CAISESQAGDTYGYTF. DNA for the CDR3: TGTGCCATCAGTGAGTCCCAGGCAGGGGATACTTATGGCTACACCTTC.

CDR3 sequence (DNA): TGTGCCAGCTCGGCCGGGACAGGGGGCTACAATGAGCAGTTCTTC. Encoded protein: CASSAGTGGYNEQFF. The V gene is TRBV18, the J gene TRBJ2-1, with 11 bases fitting TRBD1. Germline lookup yields CDR1 KGHSH and CDR2 LQKENI. This CDR3 comprises 15 residues. V lost 6 bases to trimming and J lost 3 bases; unmatched junction nucleotides: 4.

This chain links TRBV18 with TRBJ2-4; 9 bases are a match to TRBD1. The CDR3 sequence is 17 residues long. Unmatched junction bases numbered 13, after V lost 4 bases and J lost 6 bases. Germline CDR1 and CDR2: KGHSH and LQKENI. CDR3 sequence: CASSQSIPGQGANIQYF. The DNA for the CDR3 is TGTGCCAGCTCACAAAGCATCCCGGGACAGGGCGCAAACATTCAGTACTTC.

The rearrangement joins TRBV28 to TRBJ2-7; 10 nucleotides align to TRBD2. Germline V gene lookup returns CDR1 MDHEN and CDR2 SYDVKM. V shed 7 bases and J 3 bases; nucleotides not matched to a gene: 9. The CDR3 sequence is 15 residues long. CDR3 residues: CASTSPGLAIYEQYF. As DNA, the CDR3 is TGTGCCAGCACAAGCCCGGGACTAGCGATCTACGAGCAGTACTTC.

This clone turned up a few times. V and J are TRBV7-8 and TRBJ1-6, with D possibly being TRBD1 (5 bases). Per the germline V gene, CDR1 is SGHVS and CDR2 is FQNEAQ. This CDR3 is 15 amino acids long. Trimming took 8 bases from V and 8 from J, leaving 19 bases between them. CDR3 region: CASAKRQYPDSPLHF. CDR3 coding DNA: TGTGCCAGCGCCAAAAGACAGTACCCAGATTCACCCCTCCACTTT.

Sample share makes this clone medium-sized. The rearrangement joins TRBV28 to TRBJ2-7; 7 bases are a match to TRBD1. Germline V gene sequence: CDR1 MDHEN, CDR2 SYDVKM. V dropped 8 bases and J dropped 5; count of bases not matched to a gene: 6. CDR3 length equals 12 residues. The DNA of the CDR3 is TGTGCCAGCCGAGACAGGGCCCACGAGCAGTACTTC. Protein sequence: CASRDRAHEQYF.